There are many counts of the clone carrying this TCR beta chain. From the reads, TCRdb called clonotypes with MiXCR, one entry per CDR3 protein. The data hold roughly 600,000 distinct CDR3 sequences, with 20% to 25% observed a single time. The data stem from a study of T cell repertoires in cytomegalovirus infection. The CDR3 has 16 residues. CDR1 and CDR2 (germline): SGHTA, FQGNSA. Germline trimming cut 4 bases from V and 4 bases from J; bases unmatched to any gene: 9. Sequenced sample: CD8+ T cells from PBMCs. The V call is TRBV7-2, the J call TRBJ1-5, with 8 bases matching TRBD1. The receptor was isolated from a human donor in good health (CMV status not recorded). Some clones in this sample may be carry-over from other donors' samples. CDR3 DNA sequence: TGTGCCAGCAGCTCGCCCCGGGACAGGTCTAATCAGCCCCAGCATTTT. Translating it yields CASSSPRDRSNQPQHF.